This T cell receptor beta chain was identified during a study of T cells in women clearing cervical HPV infection. With respect to this clone: The read is 3 residues too short to cover the CDR3 end, so that end is filled in from the germline J gene.

The data were produced by immunoSEQ multiplex PCR, yet TCRdb's version contains in-frame clones alone and is incomplete. The repertoire table contains under 40,000 clones. Trimming shortened V by 3 bases and J by 8 bases, and 15 bases separated the two germline ends. The CDR3 has 14 residues. Germline CDR1 SGHDT, CDR2 YYEEEE. The sequence was collected from a woman aged 18-70 years with a cervical HPV16 infection that either progressed to CIN3+ or cleared (not recorded which). Sequencing used blood buffy coat. J is TRBJ1-3 and V is TRBV5-6, with D tentatively TRBD1 (5 bases). The CDR3 bases that were read are TGTGCCAGCAGCTCGGGCCCCTTAGGGGACACC. Translated, it gives CASSSGPLGDT. The whole CDR3 sequence reads CASSSGPLGDTIYF.